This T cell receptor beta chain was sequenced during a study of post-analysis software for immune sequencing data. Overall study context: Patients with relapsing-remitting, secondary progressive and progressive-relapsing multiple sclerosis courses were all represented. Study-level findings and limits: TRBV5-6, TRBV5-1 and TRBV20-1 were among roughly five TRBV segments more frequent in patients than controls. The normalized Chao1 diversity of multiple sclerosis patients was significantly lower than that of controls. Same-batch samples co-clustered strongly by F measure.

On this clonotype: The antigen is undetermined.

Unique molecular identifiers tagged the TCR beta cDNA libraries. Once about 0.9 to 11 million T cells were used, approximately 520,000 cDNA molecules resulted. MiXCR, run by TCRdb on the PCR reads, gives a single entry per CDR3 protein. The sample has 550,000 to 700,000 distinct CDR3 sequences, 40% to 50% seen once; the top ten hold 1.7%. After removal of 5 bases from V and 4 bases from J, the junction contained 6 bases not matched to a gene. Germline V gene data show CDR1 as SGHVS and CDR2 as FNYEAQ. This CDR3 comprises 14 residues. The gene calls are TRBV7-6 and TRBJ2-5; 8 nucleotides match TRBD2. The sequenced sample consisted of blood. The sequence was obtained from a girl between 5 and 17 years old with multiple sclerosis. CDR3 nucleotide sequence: TGTGCCAGCAGCGGGACGGGGGGGCGAGAGACCCAGTACTTC. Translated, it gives CASSGTGGRETQYF.